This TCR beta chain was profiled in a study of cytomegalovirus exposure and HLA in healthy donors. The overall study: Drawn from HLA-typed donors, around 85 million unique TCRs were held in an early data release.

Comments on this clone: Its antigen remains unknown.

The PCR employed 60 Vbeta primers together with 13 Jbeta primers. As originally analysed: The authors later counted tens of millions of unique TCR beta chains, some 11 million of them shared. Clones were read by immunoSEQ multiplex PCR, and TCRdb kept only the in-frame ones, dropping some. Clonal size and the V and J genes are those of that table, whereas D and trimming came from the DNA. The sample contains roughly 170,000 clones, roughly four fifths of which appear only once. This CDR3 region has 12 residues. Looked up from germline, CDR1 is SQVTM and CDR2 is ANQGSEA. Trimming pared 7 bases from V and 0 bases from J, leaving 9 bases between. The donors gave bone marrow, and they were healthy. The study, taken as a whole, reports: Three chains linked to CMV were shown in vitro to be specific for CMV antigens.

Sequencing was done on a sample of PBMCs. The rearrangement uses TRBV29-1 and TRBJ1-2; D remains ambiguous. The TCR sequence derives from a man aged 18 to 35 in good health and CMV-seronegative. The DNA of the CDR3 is TGCAGCGCCTACAGAGCTAACTATGGCTACACCTTC. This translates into CSAYRANYGYTF.